These 18 T cell receptor beta chains share one sample of origin, sequenced in a study of OX40 agonist ivuxolimab in advanced cancers. Method: immunoSEQ multiplex PCR; TCRdb's copy keeps in-frame clones and lacks some. The data contain approximately 70,000 clones, around 91% of them singletons. The sequenced sample was CD4+ or CD8+ T cells sorted from blood, obtained in a trial of the OX40 agonist ivuxolimab. The source of these receptors is an adult with an advanced solid tumor such as melanoma, head and neck, liver or kidney cancer.

This clone was observed a single time. The chain employs TRBV7-9 and TRBJ1-3, with D possibly matching TRBD1 (6 bases). Germline CDR1 and CDR2: SEHNR and FQNEAQ (reference sequence). Trimming removed 6 bases at V and 0 bases at J, with 12 bases between. This CDR3 has 15 amino acids. This chain's CDR3 is CASRRTASSGNTIYF. As DNA, the CDR3 is TGTGCCAGCAGACGGACAGCCAGCTCTGGAAACACCATATATTTT.

V is TRBV30 and J is TRBJ2-3; TRBD2 aligns across 10 bases. The CDR3 runs to 16 residues. Per germline, CDR1 GTSNPN and CDR2 SVGIG (reference sequence). Trimming took 3 bases from V and 1 from J; bases not matched to a gene: 7. Written as DNA, the CDR3 is TGTGCCTGGAGGGGACACGGGACTAGCGGCACAGATACGCAGTATTTT. Amino acid sequence: CAWRGHGTSGTDTQYF. The full variable domain, with the rest looked up from reference TRBV30 and TRBJ2-3, is SQTIHQWPATLVQPVGSPLSLECTVEGTSNPNLYWYRQAAGRGLQLLFYSVGIGQISSEVPQNLSASRPQDRQFILSSKKLLLSDSGFYLCAWRGHGTSGTDTQYFGPGTRLTVL.

The rearrangement uses TRBV11-2 and TRBJ2-5; unclear D gene. The CDR3 runs to 15 residues. The ends were cut back, 7 bases at V and 2 bases at J, with 17 bases in the middle. CDR1 and CDR2 from the germline V gene are SGHAT and FQNNGV. The CDR3 nucleotides are TGTGCCAGCAAAAGAGGCAGGACCCTACAAGAGACCCAGTACTTC. Its protein is CASKRGRTLQETQYF.

The chain combines TRBV18 with TRBJ1-6; D is uncertain. This CDR3 spans 14 amino acids. CDR1 is KGHSH and CDR2 is LQKENI in the germline V gene. Trimming took off 4 bases at V and 5 bases at J, with 9 bases between the two ends. Here the CDR3 reads CASSRTANNSPLHF. CDR3 DNA: TGTGCCAGCTCACGGACGGCAAATAATTCACCCCTCCACTTT.

The chain is built from TRBV7-2 and TRBJ2-5; TRBD2 matches at 7 bases. V shed 4 bases, J shed 2 bases, and the junction held 7 bases outside the gene matches. Looked up from germline, CDR1 is SGHTA and CDR2 is FQGNSA. CDR3 size: 15 residues. This chain's CDR3 is CASSWGSSGQETQYF. CDR3 nucleotides: TGTGCCAGCAGCTGGGGGTCTAGCGGACAAGAGACCCAGTACTTC.

The chain has TRBV28 and TRBJ2-3; D is undetermined. The CDR3 has 12 residues. CDR1 and CDR2 (germline): MDHEN, SYDVKM. With 5 bases removed from V and 4 bases from J, the gap between germline ends came to 7 bases. CDR3 protein: CASSADADTQYF. The CDR3, as DNA: TGTGCCAGCAGTGCCGACGCAGATACGCAGTATTTT.

This chain uses TRBV5-1 with TRBJ1-6; 9 nucleotides align to TRBD1. This CDR3 has 15 residues. Germline V gene sequence: CDR1 SGHRS, CDR2 YFSETQ. The trim removed 4 bases at V and 7 bases at J, leaving 6 bases unmatched. DNA for the CDR3: TGCGCCAGCAGCCCACAGGGGGCAGGAAATTCACCCCTCCACTTT. Encoded protein: CASSPQGAGNSPLHF. Full variable domain (outside the CDR3, taken from reference TRBV5-1 and TRBJ1-6): KAGVTQTPRYLIKTRGQQVTLSCSPISGHRSVSWYQQTPGQGLQFLFEYFSETQRNKGNFPGRFSGRQFSNSRSEMNVSTLELGDSALYLCASSPQGAGNSPLHFGNGTRLTVT.

The DNA for the CDR3 is TGTGCCAGCAGCAGACAGGGTTCCTATAATTCACCCCTCCACTTT. Protein sequence: CASSRQGSYNSPLHF. This rearrangement joins TRBV6-6 to TRBJ1-6, with 7 bases lining up with TRBD1. The CDR3 spans 15 residues. Germline values: CDR1 MNHNY, CDR2 SVGAGI (reference sequence). V lost 6 bases, J lost 1 base, and 3 bases stayed unmatched.

The J gene is TRBJ2-5, the V gene TRBV7-8; D possibly corresponds to TRBD2 (7 bases). Germline CDR1 reads SGHVS; CDR2 reads FQNEAQ. V was trimmed by 6 bases and J by 4 bases, leaving 18 bases between them. The CDR3 is 15 amino acids. CDR3 sequence reads: CASSKTGGAGETQYF. The DNA of the CDR3 is TGTGCCAGCAGTAAAACTGGGGGGGCGGGAGAGACCCAGTACTTC.

This clone has a handful of counts. The chain uses TRBV14 and TRBJ1-1; D not resolved. Germline assignment: CDR1 SGHDN and CDR2 FVKESK. This CDR3 contains 13 residues. V lost 4 bases to trimming and J lost 5 bases, with 11 bases between them. The CDR3 coding sequence is TGTGCCAGCAGCCCCTCCTCGGTTACTGAAGCTTTCTTT. The encoded protein is CASSPSSVTEAFF.

The chain has TRBV28 and TRBJ1-5; 7 bases fit TRBD1. Trimming removed 3 bases from V and 9 bases from J; junction bases left unmatched: 11. Germline CDR1 is MDHEN and CDR2 is SYDVKM. This CDR3 spans 15 amino acids. For the CDR3, the DNA is TGTGCCAGCAGTTTGGAGCCCAACAGGGGAGGGCCCCAGCATTTT. Amino acids: CASSLEPNRGGPQHF. Looking up the rest from reference TRBV28 and TRBJ1-5 gives the full variable domain: DVKVTQSSRYLVKRTGEKVFLECVQDMDHENMFWYRQDPGLGLRLIYFSYDVKMKEKGDIPEGYSVSREKKERFSLILESASTNQTSMYLCASSLEPNRGGPQHFGDGTRLSIL.

This clone came up a few times. The V and J genes are TRBV2 and TRBJ1-1, with 7 bases fitting TRBD1. The CDR3 loop spans 13 amino acids. In germline, CDR1 is SNHLY, CDR2 FYNNEI. The ends lost 6 bases at V and 1 base at J; junction bases unmatched: 2. As DNA, the CDR3 is TGTGCCAGCAGCCAGGGGGAGAACACTGAAGCTTTCTTT. This encodes CASSQGENTEAFF.

The J gene is TRBJ2-3, the V gene TRBV11-2; TRBD2 agrees at 9 bases. The V and J ends lost 3 bases and 2 bases, in that order; junction bases with no gene match: 6. Germline values: CDR1 SGHAT, CDR2 FQNNGV. The CDR3 has 16 residues. The DNA of the CDR3 is TGTGCCAGCAGCTTCAGCGGGGGGACCCTCACAGATACGCAGTATTTT. Amino acid sequence: CASSFSGGTLTDTQYF.

This CDR3 is CASSIPAQPQHF. CDR3 DNA sequence: TGTGCCAGTAGTATACCCGCTCAGCCCCAGCATTTT. The gene calls are TRBV19 and TRBJ1-5; D ambiguous. The CDR3 is made up of 12 amino acids. The germline V gene has CDR1 LNHDA and CDR2 SQIVND (reference sequence). V shed 2 bases and J shed 6 bases, with 5 bases lying between them.

The chain links TRBV6-6 to TRBJ1-3; no definite D call. Germline V gene lookup returns CDR1 MNHNY and CDR2 SVGAGI (reference sequence). CDR3 length: 14 amino acids. Trimming removed 6 bases at V and 4 bases at J, with 13 bases between. CDR3 protein: CASSEAREGNTIYF. The CDR3 nucleotides read TGTGCCAGCAGCGAGGCAAGGGAAGGAAACACCATATATTTT.

The CDR3 region is CASSEAGPSDTQYF. In DNA form, the CDR3 reads TGTGCCAGCAGTGAGGCCGGACCGTCAGATACGCAGTATTTT. The gene calls are TRBV2 and TRBJ2-3; unclear D gene. The germline CDR1 and CDR2 sequences are SNHLY and FYNNEI. With 3 bases removed from V and 4 bases from J, the gap between germline ends came to 11 bases. This CDR3 is 14 amino acids long.

The V call is TRBV19, the J call TRBJ2-2; D ambiguous. This CDR3 spans 14 amino acids. The germline V gene has CDR1 LNHDA and CDR2 SQIVND (reference sequence). Deletions cut 0 bases from V and 5 bases from J, with 7 bases between. CDR3 amino acids: CASSIDYGTGELFF. In DNA, the CDR3 is TGTGCCAGTAGTATAGATTACGGAACCGGGGAGCTGTTTTTT. The variable domain in full, completed from reference TRBV19 and TRBJ2-2, reads DGGITQSPKYLFRKEGQNVTLSCEQNLNHDAMYWYRQDPGQGLRLIYYSQIVNDFQKGDIAEGYSVSREKKESFPLTVTSAQKNPTAFYLCASSIDYGTGELFFGEGSRLTVL.

This chain uses TRBV4-1 with TRBJ2-2; D is possibly TRBD1 or TRBD2 (5 bases each). The CDR3 consists of 15 residues. In germline, CDR1 is MGHRA, CDR2 YSYEKL. V lost 0 bases and J lost 1, with 6 bases in between. The CDR3 protein is CASSQDGGNTGELFF. CDR3 bases: TGCGCCAGCAGCCAAGATGGGGGGAACACCGGGGAGCTGTTTTTT.